The TCR beta chain described here comes from a study of shared clonotypes between healthy human individuals. This table comes from immunoSEQ multiplex PCR, and its TCRdb copy is limited to in-frame clones, with some not included. This sample carries more than 2,000,000 clones, just over 90% of them seen once, and the ten largest clones take under 0.15%. The study, taken as a whole, reports: Deeper or shallower sequencing was expected to change how clonotypes are shared among donors. The study's rarefaction showed incomplete sorted-subset sequencing despite large depth. Among non-shared clonotypes, generation probabilities were lower than among those shared by all four donors.

Notes on this clone: Its antigen is unidentified.

V lost 7 bases, J lost 3 bases, and 20 bases lay in between. CDR3 length equals 15 residues. Germline-derived CDR1 and CDR2 are SGHRS and YFSETQ. The chain links TRBV5-1 to TRBJ2-7, with D unresolved. This TCR derives from a man between 18 and 29 years old in good health. Sequencing was done on a sample of naive CD4+ T cells sorted from blood. The subset was: CD45RA+ positively selected. CDR3 bases: TGCGCCAGCCGTAACCCAGGACGGACCGACTACGAGCAGTACTTC. Translated: CASRNPGRTDYEQYF.